The 9 T cell receptor beta chains below come from one sample, sequenced in a study of blood T cell repertoires in COVID-19 (dated by TCRdb to 2020 to 2021). Receptor libraries were prepared by the immunoSEQ multiplex PCR assay. Here the immuneACCESS table is served through TCRdb, limited to in-frame sequences with V and J called. Missing clones are a known gap in these copies; in checked studies unresolved V genes cover under half, and the rest lacks a known reason. The sample table contains 170,000 or so clones; only one count was recorded for 84% of them. The ten largest clones capture around 14% of the sample. The sample taken for sequencing was peripheral blood. The receptors derive from a man between 18 and 29 years old with active or convalescent COVID-19.

This clone was counted only a few times. The V and J genes are TRBV5-1 and TRBJ1-2; 9 positions match TRBD1. The CDR3 spans 13 residues. CDR1 is SGHRS and CDR2 is YFSETQ in the germline V gene. With V trimmed by 4 bases and J by 7 bases, 5 bases remained unmatched. The CDR3 here is CASSIQGASGYTF. CDR3 coding DNA: TGCGCCAGCAGCATACAGGGGGCGAGTGGCTACACCTTC.

The chain couples TRBV5-1 to TRBJ1-4; a weak D match, TRBD1 (6 bases). Trimming cost V 2 bases and J 8 bases, with 13 bases left between them. Germline-derived CDR1 and CDR2 are SGHRS and YFSETQ. The CDR3 is made up of 14 amino acids. CDR3 in amino acids: CASSLNRVGEKLFF. In DNA form, the CDR3 reads TGCGCCAGCAGCTTAAACAGGGTTGGAGAAAAACTGTTTTTT.

V is TRBV7-9 and J is TRBJ2-7; no clear D. V was trimmed by 8 bases and J by 3 bases, leaving 14 bases between them. The germline V gene encodes CDR1 SEHNR and CDR2 FQNEAQ (reference sequence). The CDR3 consists of 13 residues. DNA of the CDR3: TGTGCCAGCTGCTACGGGTCGGACTACGAGCAGTACTTC. Amino acid sequence: CASCYGSDYEQYF.

The rearrangement uses TRBV5-1 and TRBJ2-4; 11 bases agree with TRBD2. V lost 5 bases and J lost 0; bases outside the gene matches: 7. Germline CDR1 and CDR2: SGHRS and YFSETQ. The CDR3 loop spans 17 amino acids. CDR3 sequence reads: CASSVAGGLLAKNIQYF. The CDR3 coding sequence is TGCGCCAGCAGTGTAGCGGGGGGGCTACTAGCCAAAAACATTCAGTACTTC.

The chain combines TRBV7-2 with TRBJ2-3; tentatively, D is TRBD1 (6 bases). V lost 5 bases to trimming and J lost 4 bases, with 16 bases between them. CDR3 size: 15 residues. Germline CDR1 reads SGHTA; CDR2 reads FQGNSA. CDR3 loop: CASSASRGTADTQYF. CDR3 DNA: TGTGCCAGCAGCGCGAGCAGGGGAACGGCAGATACGCAGTATTTT.

The V gene is TRBV5-1, the J gene TRBJ2-7, with D possibly being TRBD2 (5 bases). The CDR3 has 14 residues. V lost 2 bases and J lost 2, with 11 bases in between. From germline, CDR1 is SGHRS and CDR2 YFSETQ. CDR3 region: CASSLVREPYEQYF. The CDR3 DNA reads TGCGCCAGCAGCTTAGTAAGGGAGCCCTACGAGCAGTACTTC. The full variable domain, rest sourced from reference TRBV5-1 and TRBJ2-7, is KAGVTQTPRYLIKTRGQQVTLSCSPISGHRSVSWYQQTPGQGLQFLFEYFSETQRNKGNFPGRFSGRQFSNSRSEMNVSTLELGDSALYLCASSLVREPYEQYFGPGTRLTVT.

The rearrangement links TRBV20-1 to TRBJ2-1, with 16 positions matching TRBD2. The CDR3 has 20 amino acids. Germline V CDR1 and CDR2: DFQATT, SNEGSKA (reference sequence). V was pared by 3 bases and J by 0 bases, with 11 bases of the junction left unmatched. The CDR3 loop reads CSASGIPGLAGGSSYNEQFF. The CDR3 coding sequence is TGCAGTGCTAGTGGTATTCCGGGACTAGCGGGAGGGAGCTCCTACAATGAGCAGTTCTTC.

The CDR3, as DNA: TGTGCCAGCAGCGATTGGCGCGGGGAGGGCCATAATGAAAAACTGTTTTTT. Its protein product is CASSDWRGEGHNEKLFF. The chain couples TRBV5-8 to TRBJ1-4; D is ambiguous. CDR1 is SGHTS, CDR2 YDEGEE, per germline. Trimming took 4 bases from V and 4 from J, leaving 20 bases between them. The length of the CDR3 is 17 residues.

The J gene is TRBJ2-3, the V gene TRBV10-2, with 11 bases lining up with TRBD2. There are 17 residues in the CDR3. Per germline, CDR1 WSHSY and CDR2 SAAADI. V trimming: 4 bases; J trimming: 2 bases; junction bases outside the gene matches: 8. The CDR3 protein is CASSGPPSGRNTDTQYF. CDR3 coding DNA: TGCGCCAGCAGTGGACCCCCTAGCGGGAGGAACACAGATACGCAGTATTTT.